The T cell receptor (beta chain) described here comes from a study of cytomegalovirus exposure and HLA in healthy donors. General observations from the study: A few chains linked to CMV were shown in vitro to be specific for CMV antigens. Many donors shared some public TCRs, even though most TCR sequences were rare.

The repertoire was sequenced with immunoSEQ multiplex PCR; TCRdb's copy has only in-frame clones and lacks some. The table includes tens of thousands of clones, 95% to 98% detected once. On this clone: Its antigen is not known.

This TCR was sampled from a woman aged 18-35 years in good health and CMV-seropositive. The sequenced sample was PBMCs.

The CDR3 nucleotides read TGTGCCAGCAGACCAGACAGGGGACGGGGCTACACCTTC. Its translation is CASRPDRGRGYTF. This rearrangement joins TRBV6-5 to TRBJ1-2, with 8 bases matching TRBD1. This CDR3 has 13 residues. Germline V lookup: CDR1 MNHEY, CDR2 SVGAGI. With V trimmed by 6 bases and J by 8 bases, 8 bases remained unmatched.